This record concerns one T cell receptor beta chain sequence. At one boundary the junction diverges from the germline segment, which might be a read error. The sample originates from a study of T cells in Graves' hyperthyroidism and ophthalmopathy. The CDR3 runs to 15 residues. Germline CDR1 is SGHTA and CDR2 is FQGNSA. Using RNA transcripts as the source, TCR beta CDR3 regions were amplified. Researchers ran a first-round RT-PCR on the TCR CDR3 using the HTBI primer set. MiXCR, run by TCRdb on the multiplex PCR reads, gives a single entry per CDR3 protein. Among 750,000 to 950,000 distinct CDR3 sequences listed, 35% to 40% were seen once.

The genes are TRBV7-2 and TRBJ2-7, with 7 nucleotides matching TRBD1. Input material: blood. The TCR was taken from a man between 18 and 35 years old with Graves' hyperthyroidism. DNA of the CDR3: TGCGCCAGCAGCCCCAACGAGGGGGCGGAGAACGAGCAGTACTTC. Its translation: CASSPNEGAENEQYF.